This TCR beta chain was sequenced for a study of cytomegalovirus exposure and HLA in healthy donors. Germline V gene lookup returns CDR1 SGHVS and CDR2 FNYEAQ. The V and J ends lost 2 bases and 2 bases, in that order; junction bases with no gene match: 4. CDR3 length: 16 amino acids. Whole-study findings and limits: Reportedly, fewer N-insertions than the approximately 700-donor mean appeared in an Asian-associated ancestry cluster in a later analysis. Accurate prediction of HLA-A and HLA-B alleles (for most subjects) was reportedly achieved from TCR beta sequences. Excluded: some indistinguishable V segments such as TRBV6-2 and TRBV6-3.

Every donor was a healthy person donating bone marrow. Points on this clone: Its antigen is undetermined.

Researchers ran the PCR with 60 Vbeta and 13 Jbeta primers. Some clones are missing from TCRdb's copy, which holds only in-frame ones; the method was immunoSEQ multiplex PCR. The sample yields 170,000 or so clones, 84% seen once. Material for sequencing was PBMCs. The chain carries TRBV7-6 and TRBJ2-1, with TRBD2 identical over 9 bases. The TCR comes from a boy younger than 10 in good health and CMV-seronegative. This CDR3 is CASSLLAGGAYNEQFF. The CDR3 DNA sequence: TGTGCCAGCAGCTTACTGGCGGGAGGGGCCTACAATGAGCAGTTCTTC.